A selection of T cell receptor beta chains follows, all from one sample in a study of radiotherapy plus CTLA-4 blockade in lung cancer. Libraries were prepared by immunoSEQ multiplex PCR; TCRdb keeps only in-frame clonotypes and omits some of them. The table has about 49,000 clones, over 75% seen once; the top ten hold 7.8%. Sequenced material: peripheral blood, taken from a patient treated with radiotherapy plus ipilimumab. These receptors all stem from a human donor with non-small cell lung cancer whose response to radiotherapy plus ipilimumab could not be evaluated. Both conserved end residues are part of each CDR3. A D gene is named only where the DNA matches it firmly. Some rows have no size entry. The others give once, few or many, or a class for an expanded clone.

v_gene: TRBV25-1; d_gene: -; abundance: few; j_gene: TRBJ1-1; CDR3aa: CASRDRMNTEAFF; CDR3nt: TGTGCCAGCCGTGACAGAATGAACACTGAAGCTTTCTTT
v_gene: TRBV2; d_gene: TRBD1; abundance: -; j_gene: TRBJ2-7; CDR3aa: CASSSGTGAYEQYF; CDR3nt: TGTGCCAGCAGTTCCGGGACAGGGGCCTACGAGCAGTACTTC
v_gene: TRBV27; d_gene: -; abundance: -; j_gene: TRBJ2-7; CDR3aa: CASSSPGTPSYEQYF; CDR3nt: TGTGCCAGCAGTTCCCCCGGGACTCCTTCCTACGAGCAGTACTTC
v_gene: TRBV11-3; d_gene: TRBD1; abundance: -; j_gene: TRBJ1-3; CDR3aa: CASSPGQGYSGNTIYF; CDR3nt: TGTGCCAGCAGCCCGGGACAGGGGTACTCTGGAAACACCATATATTTT
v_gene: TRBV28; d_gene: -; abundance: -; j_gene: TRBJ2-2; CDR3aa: CASSLVTGRGAGELFF; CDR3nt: TGTGCCAGCAGTTTGGTGACAGGTCGGGGGGCCGGGGAGCTGTTTTTT
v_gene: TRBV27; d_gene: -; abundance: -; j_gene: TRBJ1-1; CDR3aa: CASSTRPGREAFF; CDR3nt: TGTGCCAGCAGTACCCGCCCCGGGAGAGAAGCTTTCTTT
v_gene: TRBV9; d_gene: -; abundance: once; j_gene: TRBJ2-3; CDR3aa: CASSVSGSTDTQYF; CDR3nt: TGTGCCAGCAGCGTAAGCGGCAGCACAGATACGCAGTATTTT
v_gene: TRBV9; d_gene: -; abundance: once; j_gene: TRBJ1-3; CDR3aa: CASSVAPYQSLDTIYF; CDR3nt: TGTGCCAGCAGCGTAGCCCCCTATCAATCGCTAGACACCATATATTTT
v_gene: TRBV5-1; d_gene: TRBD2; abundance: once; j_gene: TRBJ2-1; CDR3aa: CASSLKWTSGERNEQFF; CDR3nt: TGCGCCAGCAGCTTGAAATGGACTAGCGGAGAGCGGAATGAGCAGTTCTTC
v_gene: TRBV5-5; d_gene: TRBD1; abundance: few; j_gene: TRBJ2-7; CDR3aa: CASRTTGGYEQYF; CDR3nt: TGTGCCAGCAGAACCACAGGGGGCTACGAGCAGTACTTC
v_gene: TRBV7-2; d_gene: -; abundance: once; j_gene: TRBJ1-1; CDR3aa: CASSEDMNTEAFF; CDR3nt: TGTGCCAGCAGCGAGGACATGAACACTGAAGCTTTCTTT
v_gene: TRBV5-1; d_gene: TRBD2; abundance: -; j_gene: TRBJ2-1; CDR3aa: CASSSGLAGEGEQFF; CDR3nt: TGCGCCAGCAGCTCCGGACTAGCGGGAGAGGGTGAGCAGTTCTTC
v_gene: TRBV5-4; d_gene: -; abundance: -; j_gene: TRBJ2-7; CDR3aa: CASRLSGTYEQYF; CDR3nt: TGTGCCAGCCGGCTTTCAGGGACCTACGAGCAGTACTTC
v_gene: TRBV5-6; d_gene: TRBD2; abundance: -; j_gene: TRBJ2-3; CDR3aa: CASSRLGGGDTDTQYF; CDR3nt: TGTGCCAGCAGCCGGCTCGGCGGGGGTGACACAGATACGCAGTATTTT
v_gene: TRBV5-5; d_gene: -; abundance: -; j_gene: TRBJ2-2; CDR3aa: CASSHSPAGLNTGELFF; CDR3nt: TGTGCCAGCAGCCATTCCCCGGCAGGCTTGAACACCGGGGAGCTGTTTTTT
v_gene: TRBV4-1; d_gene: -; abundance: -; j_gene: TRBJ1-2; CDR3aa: CASSQNPSGANYGYTF; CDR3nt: TGCGCCAGCAGCCAGAACCCCTCGGGGGCTAACTATGGCTACACCTTC
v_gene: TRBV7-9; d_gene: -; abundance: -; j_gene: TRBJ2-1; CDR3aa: CASSLGAYEQFF; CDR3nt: TGTGCCAGCAGCTTAGGAGCCTATGAGCAGTTCTTC
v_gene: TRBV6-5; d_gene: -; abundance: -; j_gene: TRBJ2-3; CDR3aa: CASSYGTAMPGAQYF; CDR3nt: TGTGCCAGCAGTTACGGGACGGCTATGCCAGGGGCGCAGTATTTT
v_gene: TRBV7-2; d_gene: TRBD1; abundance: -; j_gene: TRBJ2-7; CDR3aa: CASSYREGAYEQYF; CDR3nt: TGTGCCAGCAGCTACCGAGAGGGGGCTTACGAGCAGTACTTC
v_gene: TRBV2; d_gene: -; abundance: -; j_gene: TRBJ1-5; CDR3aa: CASNRGGEGNQPQHF; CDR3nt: TGTGCCAGCAATAGAGGGGGGGAGGGCAATCAGCCCCAGCATTTT
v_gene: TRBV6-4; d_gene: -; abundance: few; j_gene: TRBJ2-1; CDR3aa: CASSVGDYNEQFF; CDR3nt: TGTGCCAGCAGTGTCGGGGACTACAATGAGCAGTTCTTC
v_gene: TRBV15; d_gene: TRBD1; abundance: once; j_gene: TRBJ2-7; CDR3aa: CATSEGGQGGSSDEQYF; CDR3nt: TGTGCCACCAGCGAGGGGGGACAGGGAGGCTCCTCCGACGAGCAGTACTTC
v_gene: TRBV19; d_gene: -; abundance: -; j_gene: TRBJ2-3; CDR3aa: CATKIGDTQYF; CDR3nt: TGTGCCACCAAGATCGGGGATACGCAGTATTTT
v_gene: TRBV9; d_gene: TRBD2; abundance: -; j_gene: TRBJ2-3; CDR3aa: CASSVAGGSTDTQYF; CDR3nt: TGTGCCAGCAGCGTGGCGGGGGGGAGCACAGATACGCAGTATTTT
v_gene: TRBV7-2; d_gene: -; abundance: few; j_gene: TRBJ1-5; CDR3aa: CASSLARDSNQPQHF; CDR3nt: TGTGCCAGCAGCTTGGCCAGGGATAGCAATCAGCCCCAGCATTTT
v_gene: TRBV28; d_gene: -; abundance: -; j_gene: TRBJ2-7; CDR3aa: CASTATGSDYEQYF; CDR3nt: TGTGCCAGCACCGCAACCGGGTCTGACTACGAGCAGTACTTC
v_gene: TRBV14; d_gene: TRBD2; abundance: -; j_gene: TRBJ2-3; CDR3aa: CASSRGLASTDTQYF; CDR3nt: TGTGCCAGCAGCCGGGGACTAGCTTCCACAGATACGCAGTATTTT
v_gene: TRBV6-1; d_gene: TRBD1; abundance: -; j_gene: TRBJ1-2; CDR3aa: CASKPGQGYGYTF; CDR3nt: TGTGCCAGCAAGCCGGGACAGGGCTATGGCTACACCTTC